This T cell receptor beta chain comes out of a study of T cell responses to AZD1222 COVID-19 vaccine. Study results and caveats: Donor demographics were predominantly white British with a female majority; clonal diversity may be underestimated. No repertoire was sampled before or during the peak T cell response, only after it. Reportedly, close to half of spike-specific TCRs are directed against unmutated variant regions. Baseline seropositivity characterized only six AZD1222 recipients.

Trimming removed 0 bases from V and 3 bases from J, with 15 bases in between. The germline gives CDR1 SGDLS, CDR2 YYNGEE. The CDR3 runs to 16 residues. Remarks on this clone: The antigen is not known.

Assay used: immunoSEQ multiplex PCR; TCRdb lists only in-frame clones, some missing. The sample lists about 140,000 clones, roughly 90% seen once, with roughly 3.5% in the top ten. The starting material was peripheral blood, obtained 28 days after the second AZD1222 dose. The rearrangement links TRBV9 to TRBJ1-1; D is perhaps TRBD1 (5 bases). The source is an adult who received the AZD1222 COVID-19 vaccine. CDR3 bases: TGTGCCAGCAGCGTAGGGGGAATGGACACTCACACTGAAGCTTTCTTT. Translated: CASSVGGMDTHTEAFF.